These 24 T cell receptor beta chains share one sample of origin, sequenced in a study of PD-1 blockade in classical Hodgkin lymphoma. Relapses following autologous stem cell transplantation were seen in all patients, with brentuximab vedotin exposure varying. Sequenced by immunoSEQ multiplex PCR; TCRdb stores in-frame clones only, minus some. The sample lists tens of thousands of clones, 89% occurring once. This material consisted of peripheral blood mononuclear cells (PBMCs), taken before the second cycle of nivolumab. Receptor source: a human donor with classical Hodgkin lymphoma.

V usage is TRBV28 and J usage is TRBJ2-7; D is ambiguous. The CDR3 loop spans 12 amino acids. The germline V and J ends were trimmed by 10 bases and 1 base, with 11 bases remaining between them. CDR1 is MDHEN, CDR2 SYDVKM, per germline. In DNA form, the CDR3 reads TGTGCCATCACGACGGAATCCTACGAGCAGTACTTC. It yields the protein CAITTESYEQYF.

V and J are TRBV28 and TRBJ2-3; 9 positions agree with TRBD2. Germline V gives CDR1 MDHEN, CDR2 SYDVKM. With 5 bases clipped from V and 0 bases from J, the junction kept 3 bases outside the gene matches. This CDR3 has 15 amino acids. The DNA of the CDR3 is TGTGCCAGCAGTATACTAGCGGGCAGCACAGATACGCAGTATTTT. It encodes CASSILAGSTDTQYF.

J is TRBJ1-5 and V is TRBV27; D might be TRBD1 (6 bases). V lost 4 bases to trimming and J lost 1 base, with 14 bases between them. The CDR3 runs to 16 residues. Germline lookup yields CDR1 MNHEY and CDR2 SMNVEV (reference sequence). CDR3 bases: TGTGCCAGCAGTTCAGCCAGGGGATCGAGCAATCAGCCCCAGCATTTT. This sequence encodes CASSSARGSSNQPQHF.

The chain couples TRBV7-8 to TRBJ2-3; D not certain. The CDR3 covers 12 residues. The V end lost 4 bases, the J end lost 3 bases, and 5 bases lay between the germline ends. Germline V gives CDR1 SGHVS, CDR2 FQNEAQ. The CDR3 coding sequence is TGTGCCAGCAGCTCTATGACAGATACGCAGTATTTT. It encodes CASSSMTDTQYF.

V usage is TRBV7-6 and J usage is TRBJ1-4; 7 nucleotides align to TRBD1. The trim removed 5 bases at V and 5 bases at J, leaving 5 bases unmatched. Germline V gives CDR1 SGHVS, CDR2 FNYEAQ. CDR3 size: 14 residues. The CDR3 loop is CASSHPDRNEKLFF. The CDR3, as DNA: TGTGCCAGCAGCCACCCGGACAGGAATGAAAAACTGTTTTTT.

V gene TRBV19 combines with J gene TRBJ2-5, with D unclear. From germline, CDR1 is LNHDA and CDR2 SQIVND (reference sequence). CDR3 length: 13 residues. V lost 7 bases, J lost 4 bases, and 13 bases lay in between. The CDR3 nucleotides are TGTGCCAGTAACAACCCCGGTGGAGAGACCCAGTACTTC. Its protein product is CASNNPGGETQYF.

The chain links TRBV6-6 to TRBJ2-2; D call uncertain. The germline V and J ends were trimmed by 8 bases and 6 bases, with 16 bases remaining between them. CDR1 is MNHNY, CDR2 SVGAGI, per germline (reference sequence). The CDR3 contains 14 residues. The CDR3 protein is CASVTAGVPGELFF. The CDR3 nucleotides read TGTGCCAGCGTAACCGCTGGAGTACCCGGGGAGCTGTTTTTT.

This chain uses TRBV4-1 with TRBJ2-3; D is possibly TRBD2 (6 bases). The CDR3 spans 17 residues. V gave up 1 base and J gave up 9 bases, with 23 bases separating them. Germline values: CDR1 MGHRA, CDR2 YSYEKL. CDR3 nucleotide sequence: TGCGCCAGCAGCCAAGCGGGGTGGAGGGAACCTACCGGCACGCAGTATTTT. Protein: CASSQAGWREPTGTQYF.

This clone was counted between two and nine times. The J gene is TRBJ1-1, the V gene TRBV19; D may be TRBD1 (5 bases). CDR3 size: 12 residues. Trimming took 5 bases from V and 4 from J, leaving 8 bases between them. Germline V gene data show CDR1 as LNHDA and CDR2 as SQIVND (reference sequence). The CDR3: CASSVQATEAFF. CDR3 nucleotide sequence: TGTGCCAGTAGTGTACAGGCCACTGAAGCTTTCTTT.

This clone was counted a single time. The chain employs TRBV7-9 and TRBJ2-7; 15 positions agree with TRBD2. Trimming at V came to 5 bases and at J to 6 bases, leaving 8 bases not matched to a gene. This CDR3 has 16 amino acids. CDR1 is SEHNR, CDR2 FQNEAQ, per germline (reference sequence). The CDR3 DNA reads TGTGCCAGCAGCCCTGGACTAGCGGGAGGGGTCAGCGAGCAGTACTTC. Translated, it gives CASSPGLAGGVSEQYF. The full variable domain, in which reference TRBV7-9 and TRBJ2-7 provide the parts outside the CDR3, is DTGVSQNPRHKITKRGQNVTFRCDPISEHNRLYWYRQTLGQGPEFLTYFQNEAQLEKSRLLSDRFSAERPKGSFSTLEIQRTEQGDSAMYLCASSPGLAGGVSEQYFGPGTRLTVT.

For this clone: The same CDR3 arises from other DNA sequences in this sample as well. The gene calls are TRBV19 and TRBJ2-5, with 10 bases matching TRBD2. This CDR3 spans 16 amino acids. The J segment lost 1 base and the V segment lost 1 base, leaving 3 bases of the junction unmatched. CDR1 LNHDA and CDR2 SQIVND come from the germline V gene (reference sequence). This CDR3 is CASSIVSSGGQETQYF. CDR3 nucleotides: TGTGCCAGTAGTATAGTTTCTAGCGGGGGCCAAGAGACCCAGTACTTC.

This clone was seen a single time. DNA for the CDR3: TGTGCCAGCAGTGCGGGGGGCACCTACGAGCAGTACTTC. It encodes CASSAGGTYEQYF. V gene TRBV28 combines with J gene TRBJ2-7; 8 bases are a match to TRBD2. Germline loops: CDR1 MDHEN, CDR2 SYDVKM. The CDR3 loop spans 13 amino acids. Trimming removed 5 bases from V and 2 bases from J; junction bases left unmatched: 2.

V and J are TRBV7-2 and TRBJ1-5, with 9 bases lining up with TRBD1. The CDR3 is made up of 15 amino acids. CDR1 and CDR2 from the germline V gene are SGHTA and FQGNSA. V trimming: 5 bases; J trimming: 2 bases; junction bases outside the gene matches: 4. This CDR3 reads CASSPDRGGNQPQHF. CDR3 in DNA: TGTGCCAGCAGCCCGGACAGGGGAGGCAATCAGCCCCAGCATTTT.

This clone was found a few times. The chain links TRBV4-1 to TRBJ1-4; 9 positions agree with TRBD1. The CDR3 covers 17 residues. V gave up 4 bases and J gave up 5 bases; unmatched junction bases: 11. Germline V gives CDR1 MGHRA, CDR2 YSYEKL. The CDR3 loop reads CASSRRDRVSLNEKLFF. The CDR3, as DNA: TGCGCCAGCAGCCGCCGGGACAGGGTGTCCCTAAATGAAAAACTGTTTTTT.

This clone was seen just once. The gene calls are TRBV7-6 and TRBJ2-5; 8 bases agree with TRBD2. The V gene end was trimmed by 2 bases and the J gene end by 2 bases; junction bases not matched to a gene: 10. The CDR3 extends over 17 amino acids. CDR1 and CDR2 from the germline V gene are SGHVS and FNYEAQ. The CDR3 DNA reads TGTGCCAGCAGCTTATCACGATTAGCGGGAATGCAAGAGACCCAGTACTTC. It translates to CASSLSRLAGMQETQYF.

The V and J genes are TRBV5-1 and TRBJ2-7; 7 nucleotides agree with TRBD1. This CDR3 is 15 amino acids long. The V gene's germline CDR1 is SGHRS and CDR2 YFSETQ. With V trimmed by 6 bases and J by 0 bases, 9 bases remained unmatched. The CDR3 spells CASNAGTDSSYEQYF. In DNA, the CDR3 is TGCGCCAGCAACGCCGGGACAGACAGCTCCTACGAGCAGTACTTC. Combining the CDR3 with reference TRBV5-1 and TRBJ2-7 gives the whole variable domain KAGVTQTPRYLIKTRGQQVTLSCSPISGHRSVSWYQQTPGQGLQFLFEYFSETQRNKGNFPGRFSGRQFSNSRSEMNVSTLELGDSALYLCASNAGTDSSYEQYFGPGTRLTVT.

The V gene is TRBV4-1, the J gene TRBJ2-4; 8 bases agree with TRBD2. The junction had 9 bases not matched to a gene; V was cut back by 0 bases and J by 2 bases. CDR1 is MGHRA and CDR2 is YSYEKL in the germline V gene. The CDR3 length is 18 residues. CDR3 sequence (DNA): TGCGCCAGCAGCCAAGATACGTCGGGGGGGCGATCCAAAAACATTCAGTACTTC. Translation: CASSQDTSGGRSKNIQYF.

This chain links TRBV29-1 with TRBJ2-1; TRBD2 is a possible D gene (6 bases). V was pared by 6 bases and J by 0 bases, with 18 bases between. The CDR3 spans 16 residues. Germline V gene sequence: CDR1 SQVTM, CDR2 ANQGSEA. Here the CDR3 DNA reads TGCAGCGTGGAGGGAACCGGGACTGGCTCCTACAATGAGCAGTTCTTC. This encodes CSVEGTGTGSYNEQFF.

This chain joins TRBV2 and TRBJ2-5; D might be TRBD2 (6 bases). CDR1 and CDR2 (germline): SNHLY, FYNNEI. The CDR3 length is 15 residues. Trimming took off 0 bases at V and 3 bases at J, with 11 bases between the two ends. The CDR3 DNA follows: TGTGCCAGCAGTGAAGCTGGGCTAGCGAAAGAGACCCAGTACTTC. Protein product: CASSEAGLAKETQYF.

This clone was observed once. The CDR3 loop reads CATLTGNALNTEAFF. The CDR3 DNA is TGTGCCACCTTGACAGGTAACGCGTTAAACACTGAAGCTTTCTTT. J is TRBJ1-1 and V is TRBV10-3, with D possibly matching TRBD1 (6 bases). The CDR3 sequence is 15 residues long. CDR1 is ENHRY, CDR2 SYGVKD, per germline. V dropped 10 bases and J dropped 2 bases, with 20 bases sitting between them.

This CDR3 reads CASSPVTHGGKNGYTF. The CDR3, as DNA: TGTGCCAGCAGCCCGGTCACCCATGGGGGGAAGAATGGCTACACCTTC. This chain joins TRBV16 and TRBJ1-2; tentative D call: TRBD1 (5 bases). Trimming left V 4 bases short and J 6 bases short, with 21 bases between. CDR1 and CDR2 from the germline V gene are KGHSY and FQNENV. The CDR3 sequence is 16 residues long.

The rearrangement joins TRBV5-4 to TRBJ2-1; D remains ambiguous. The CDR3 spans 12 residues. V was shortened by 1 base and J by 8 bases, with 7 bases between the two germline ends. Germline assignment: CDR1 SGHNT and CDR2 YYREEE (reference sequence). CDR3 DNA sequence: TGTGCCAGCAGCTTGAAGGGCTATGAGCAGTTCTTC. This encodes CASSLKGYEQFF. Combining the CDR3 with reference TRBV5-4 and TRBJ2-1 gives the whole variable domain ETGVTQSPTHLIKTRGQQVTLRCSSQSGHNTVSWYQQALGQGPQFIFQYYREEENGRGNFPPRFSGLQFPNYSSELNVNALELDDSALYLCASSLKGYEQFFGPGTRLTVL.

This chain uses TRBV4-1 with TRBJ1-6; 9 bases map to TRBD1. V shed 0 bases and J 7 bases; nucleotides not matched to a gene: 4. This CDR3 is built from 16 residues. Germline CDR1 and CDR2: MGHRA and YSYEKL. The CDR3 region is CASSQEGQGRNSPLHF. In DNA, the CDR3 is TGCGCCAGCAGCCAAGAGGGACAGGGACGGAATTCACCCCTCCACTTT.

CDR3 protein: CASSQGREEDTQYF. As DNA, the CDR3 is TGTGCCAGCAGCCAGGGGCGGGAGGAGGATACGCAGTATTTT. V is TRBV28 and J is TRBJ2-3; 8 nucleotides agree with TRBD2. The junction had 8 bases not matched to a gene; V was cut back by 6 bases and J by 6 bases. Germline values: CDR1 MDHEN, CDR2 SYDVKM. There are 14 residues in the CDR3.